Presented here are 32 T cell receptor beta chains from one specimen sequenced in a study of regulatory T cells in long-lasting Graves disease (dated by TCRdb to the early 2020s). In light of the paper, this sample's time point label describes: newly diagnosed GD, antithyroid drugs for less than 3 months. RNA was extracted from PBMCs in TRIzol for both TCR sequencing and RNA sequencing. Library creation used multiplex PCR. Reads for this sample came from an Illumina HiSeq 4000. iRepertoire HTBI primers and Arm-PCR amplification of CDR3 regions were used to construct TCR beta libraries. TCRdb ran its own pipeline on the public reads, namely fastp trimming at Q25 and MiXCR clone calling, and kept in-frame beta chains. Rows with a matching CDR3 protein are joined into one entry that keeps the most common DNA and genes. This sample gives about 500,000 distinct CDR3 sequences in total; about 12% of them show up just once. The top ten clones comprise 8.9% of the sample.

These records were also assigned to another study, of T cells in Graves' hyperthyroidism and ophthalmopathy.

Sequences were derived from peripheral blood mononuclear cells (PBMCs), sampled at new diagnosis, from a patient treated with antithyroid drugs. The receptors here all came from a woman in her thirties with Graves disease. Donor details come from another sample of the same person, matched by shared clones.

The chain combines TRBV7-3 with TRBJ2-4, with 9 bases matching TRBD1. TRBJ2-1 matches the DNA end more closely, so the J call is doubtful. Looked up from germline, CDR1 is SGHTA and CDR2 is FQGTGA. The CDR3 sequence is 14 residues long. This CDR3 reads CASSLGQGSYEQFF. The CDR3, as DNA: TGTGCCAGCAGCCTCGGACAGGGGTCCTACGAGCAGTTCTTC.

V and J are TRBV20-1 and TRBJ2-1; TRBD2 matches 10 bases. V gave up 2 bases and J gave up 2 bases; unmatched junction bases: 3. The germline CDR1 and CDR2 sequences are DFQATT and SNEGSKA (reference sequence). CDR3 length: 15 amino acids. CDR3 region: CSARSGRAAYNEQFF. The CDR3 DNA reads TGCAGTGCTAGAAGCGGGAGGGCCGCCTACAATGAGCAGTTCTTC.

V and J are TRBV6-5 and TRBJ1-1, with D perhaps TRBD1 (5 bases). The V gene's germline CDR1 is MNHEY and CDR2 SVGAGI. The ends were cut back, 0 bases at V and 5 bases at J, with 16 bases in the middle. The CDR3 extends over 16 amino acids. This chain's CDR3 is CASSYSNYRTWTEAFF. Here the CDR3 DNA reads TGTGCCAGCAGTTACTCAAACTACCGGACATGGACTGAAGCTTTCTTT.

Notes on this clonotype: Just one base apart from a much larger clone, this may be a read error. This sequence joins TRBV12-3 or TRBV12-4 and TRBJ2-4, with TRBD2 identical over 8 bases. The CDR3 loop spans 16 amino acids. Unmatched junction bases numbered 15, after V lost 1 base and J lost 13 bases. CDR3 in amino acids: CASSLDLLAGRDEQYF. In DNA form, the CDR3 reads TGTGCCAGCAGTTTAGATCTCCTAGCGGGTAGGGATGAGCAGTACTTC.

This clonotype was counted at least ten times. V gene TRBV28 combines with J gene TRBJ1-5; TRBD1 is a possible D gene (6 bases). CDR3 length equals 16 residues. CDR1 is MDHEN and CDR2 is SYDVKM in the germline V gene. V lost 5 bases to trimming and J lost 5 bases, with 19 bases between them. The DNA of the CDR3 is TGTGCCAGCAGTCTACCGCTTACAGGGCAGGATCAGCCCCAGCATTTT. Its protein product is CASSLPLTGQDQPQHF.

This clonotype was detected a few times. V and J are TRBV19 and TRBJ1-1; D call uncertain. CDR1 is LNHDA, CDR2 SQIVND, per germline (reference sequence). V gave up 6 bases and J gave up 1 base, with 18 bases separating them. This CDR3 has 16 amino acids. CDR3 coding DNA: TGTGCCAGTAGGCAGGCGTCGTATAGTGCGAACACTGAAGCTTTCTTT. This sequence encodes CASRQASYSANTEAFF.

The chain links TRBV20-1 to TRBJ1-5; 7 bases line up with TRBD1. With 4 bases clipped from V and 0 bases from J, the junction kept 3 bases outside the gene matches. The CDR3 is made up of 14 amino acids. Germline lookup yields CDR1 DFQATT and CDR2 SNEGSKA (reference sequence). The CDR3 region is CSAKRGHSNQPQHF. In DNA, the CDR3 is TGCAGTGCTAAAAGGGGGCATAGCAATCAGCCCCAGCATTTT.

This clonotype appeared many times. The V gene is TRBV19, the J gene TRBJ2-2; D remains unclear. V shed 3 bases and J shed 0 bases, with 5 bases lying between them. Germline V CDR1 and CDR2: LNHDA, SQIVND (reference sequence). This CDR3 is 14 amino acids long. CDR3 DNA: TGTGCCAGTAGTATCGTCCCGAACACCGGGGAGCTGTTTTTT. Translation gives CASSIVPNTGELFF.

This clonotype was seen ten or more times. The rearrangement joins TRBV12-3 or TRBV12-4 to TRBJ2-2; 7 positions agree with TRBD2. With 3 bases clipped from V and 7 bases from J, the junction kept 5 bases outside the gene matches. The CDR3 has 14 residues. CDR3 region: CASSLSGTIGELFF. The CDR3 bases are TGTGCCAGCAGTTTGAGCGGGACCATCGGGGAGCTGTTTTTT.

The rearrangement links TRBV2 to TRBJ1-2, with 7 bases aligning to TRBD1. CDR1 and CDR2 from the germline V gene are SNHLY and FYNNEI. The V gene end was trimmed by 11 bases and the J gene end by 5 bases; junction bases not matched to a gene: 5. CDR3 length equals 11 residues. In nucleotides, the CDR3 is TGTGCCGGAGACAGGGCTTATGGCTACACCTTC. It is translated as CAGDRAYGYTF. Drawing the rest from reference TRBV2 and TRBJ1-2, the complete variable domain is EPEVTQTPSHQVTQMGQEVILRCVPISNHLYFYWYRQILGQKVEFLVSFYNNEISEKSEIFDDQFSVERPDGSNFTLKIRSTKLEDSAMYFCAGDRAYGYTFGSGTRLTVV.

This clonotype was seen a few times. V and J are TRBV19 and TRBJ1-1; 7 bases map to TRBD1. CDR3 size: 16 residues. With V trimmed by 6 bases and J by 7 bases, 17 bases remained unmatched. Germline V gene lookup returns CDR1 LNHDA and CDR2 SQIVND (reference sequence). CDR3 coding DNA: TGTGCCAGTAGAGGTCGGGGAACAACAGGGGACGATGAAGCTTTCTTT. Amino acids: CASRGRGTTGDDEAFF. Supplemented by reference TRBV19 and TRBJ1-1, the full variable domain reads DGGITQSPKYLFRKEGQNVTLSCEQNLNHDAMYWYRQDPGQGLRLIYYSQIVNDFQKGDIAEGYSVSREKKESFPLTVTSAQKNPTAFYLCASRGRGTTGDDEAFFGQGTRLTVV.

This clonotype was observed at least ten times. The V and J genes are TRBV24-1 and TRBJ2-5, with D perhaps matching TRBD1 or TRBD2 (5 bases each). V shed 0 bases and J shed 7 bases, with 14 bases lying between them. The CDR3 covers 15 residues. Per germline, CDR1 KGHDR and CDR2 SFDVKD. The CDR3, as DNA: TGTGCCACCAGTGATTTGAGAGTGGGACGCGGGACCCAGTACTTC. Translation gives CATSDLRVGRGTQYF.

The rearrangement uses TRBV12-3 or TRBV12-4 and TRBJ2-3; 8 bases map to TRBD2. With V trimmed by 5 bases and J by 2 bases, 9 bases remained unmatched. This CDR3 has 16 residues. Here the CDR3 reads CASSRTSLPVTDTQYF. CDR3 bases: TGTGCCAGCAGTCGGACTAGCTTACCTGTCACAGATACGCAGTATTTT.

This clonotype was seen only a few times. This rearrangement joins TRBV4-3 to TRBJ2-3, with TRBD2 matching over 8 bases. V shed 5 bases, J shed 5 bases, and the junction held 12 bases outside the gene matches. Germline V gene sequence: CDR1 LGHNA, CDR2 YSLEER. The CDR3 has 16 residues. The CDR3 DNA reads TGCGCCAGCAGCTCGAGAGGACTAGCTATGCTAGATACGCAGTATTTT. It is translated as CASSSRGLAMLDTQYF.

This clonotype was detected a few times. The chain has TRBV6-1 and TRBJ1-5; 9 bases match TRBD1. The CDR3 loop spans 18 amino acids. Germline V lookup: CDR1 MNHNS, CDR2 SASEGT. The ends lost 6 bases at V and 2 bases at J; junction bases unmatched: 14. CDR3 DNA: TGTGCCAGCAGGCCCGGGACAGGGAGCGGAAGAGGCAATCAGCCCCAGCATTTT. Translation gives CASRPGTGSGRGNQPQHF.

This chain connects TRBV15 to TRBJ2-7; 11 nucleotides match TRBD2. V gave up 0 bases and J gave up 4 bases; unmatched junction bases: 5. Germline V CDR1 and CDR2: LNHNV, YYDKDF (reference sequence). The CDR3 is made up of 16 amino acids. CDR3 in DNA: TGTGCCACCAGCAGAGACCGCTTAGCGGGAGGGTACGAGCAGTACTTC. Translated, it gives CATSRDRLAGGYEQYF.

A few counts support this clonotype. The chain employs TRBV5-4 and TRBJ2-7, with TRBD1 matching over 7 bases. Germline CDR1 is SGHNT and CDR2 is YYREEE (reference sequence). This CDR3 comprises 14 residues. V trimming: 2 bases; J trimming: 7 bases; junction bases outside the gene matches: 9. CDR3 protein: CASSLDWTGGEQYF. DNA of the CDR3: TGTGCCAGCAGCTTAGACTGGACAGGTGGGGAGCAGTACTTC.

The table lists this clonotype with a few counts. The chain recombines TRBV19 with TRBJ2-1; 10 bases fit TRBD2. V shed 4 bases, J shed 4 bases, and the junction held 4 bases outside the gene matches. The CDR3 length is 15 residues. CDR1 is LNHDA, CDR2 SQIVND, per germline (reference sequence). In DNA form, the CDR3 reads TGTGCCAGTAGTACACTAGCGGGATTGTACAATGAGCAGTTCTTC. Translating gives CASSTLAGLYNEQFF. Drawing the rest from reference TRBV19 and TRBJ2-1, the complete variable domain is DGGITQSPKYLFRKEGQNVTLSCEQNLNHDAMYWYRQDPGQGLRLIYYSQIVNDFQKGDIAEGYSVSREKKESFPLTVTSAQKNPTAFYLCASSTLAGLYNEQFFGPGTRLTVL.

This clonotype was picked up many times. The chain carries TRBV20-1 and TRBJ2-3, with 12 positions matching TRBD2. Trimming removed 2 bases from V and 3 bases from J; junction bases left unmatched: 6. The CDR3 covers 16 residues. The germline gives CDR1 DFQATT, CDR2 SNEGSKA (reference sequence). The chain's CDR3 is CSARPRLAGVTDTQYF. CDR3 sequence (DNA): TGCAGTGCTAGACCCCGACTAGCGGGAGTTACAGATACGCAGTATTTT.

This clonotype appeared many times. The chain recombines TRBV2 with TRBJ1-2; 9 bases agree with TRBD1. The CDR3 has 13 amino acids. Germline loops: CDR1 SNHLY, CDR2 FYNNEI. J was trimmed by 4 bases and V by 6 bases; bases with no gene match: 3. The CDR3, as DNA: TGTGCCAGCAGGGACAGGGGACCCTATGGCTACACCTTC. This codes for CASRDRGPYGYTF.

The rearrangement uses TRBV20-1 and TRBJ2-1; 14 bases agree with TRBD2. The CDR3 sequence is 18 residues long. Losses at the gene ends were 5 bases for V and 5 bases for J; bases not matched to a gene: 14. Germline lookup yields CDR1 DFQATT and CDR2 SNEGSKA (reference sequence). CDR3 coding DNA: TGCAGTGCTCGGTCCGGGACTAGCGGGAGACGCGGTCACAATGAGCAGTTCTTC. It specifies CSARSGTSGRRGHNEQFF.

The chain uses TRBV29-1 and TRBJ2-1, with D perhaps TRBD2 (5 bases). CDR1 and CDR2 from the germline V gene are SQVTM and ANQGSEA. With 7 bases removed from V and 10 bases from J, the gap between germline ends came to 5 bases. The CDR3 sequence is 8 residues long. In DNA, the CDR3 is TGCAGCGCGGGAGAGCAGTTCTTC. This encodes CSAGEQFF.

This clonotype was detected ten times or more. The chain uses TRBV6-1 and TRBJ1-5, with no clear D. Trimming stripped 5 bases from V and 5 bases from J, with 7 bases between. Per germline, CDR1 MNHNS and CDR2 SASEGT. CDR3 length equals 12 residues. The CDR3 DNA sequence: TGTGCCAGCAGTTGGCTGCATCAGCCCCAGCATTTT. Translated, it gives CASSWLHQPQHF.

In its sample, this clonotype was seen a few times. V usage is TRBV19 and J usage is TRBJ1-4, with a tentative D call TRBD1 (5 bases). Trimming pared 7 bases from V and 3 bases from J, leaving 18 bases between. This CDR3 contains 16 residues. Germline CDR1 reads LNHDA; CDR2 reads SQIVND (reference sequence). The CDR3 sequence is CASTRTRGFANEKLFF. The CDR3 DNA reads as TGTGCCAGTACCCGAACTCGGGGCTTTGCTAATGAAAAACTGTTTTTT.

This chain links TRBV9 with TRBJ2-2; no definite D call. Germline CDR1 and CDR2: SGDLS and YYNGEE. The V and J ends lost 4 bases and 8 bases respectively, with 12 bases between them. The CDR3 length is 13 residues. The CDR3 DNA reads TGTGCCAGCAGCCCCCTGGGTGCGGGGGAGCTGTTTTTT. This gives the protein CASSPLGAGELFF.

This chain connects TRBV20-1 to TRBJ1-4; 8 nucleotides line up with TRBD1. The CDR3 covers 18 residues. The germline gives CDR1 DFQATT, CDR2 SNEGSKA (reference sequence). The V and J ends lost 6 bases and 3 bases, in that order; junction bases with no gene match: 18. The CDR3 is CSAKRTGQVFKANEKLFF. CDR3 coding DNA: TGCAGTGCCAAACGGACAGGGCAGGTTTTTAAAGCTAATGAAAAACTGTTTTTT.

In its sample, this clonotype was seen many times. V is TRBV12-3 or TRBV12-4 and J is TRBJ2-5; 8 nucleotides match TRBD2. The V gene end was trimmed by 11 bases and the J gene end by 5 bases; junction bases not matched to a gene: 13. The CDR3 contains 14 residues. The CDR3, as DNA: TGTGCCTACTCCATGAACGCGGGGGGCGAGACCCAGTACTTC. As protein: CAYSMNAGGETQYF.

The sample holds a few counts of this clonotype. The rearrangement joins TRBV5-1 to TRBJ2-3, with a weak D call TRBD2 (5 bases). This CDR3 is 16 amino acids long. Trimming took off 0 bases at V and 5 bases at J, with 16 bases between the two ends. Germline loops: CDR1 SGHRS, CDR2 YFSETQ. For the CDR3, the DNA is TGCGCCAGCAGCTTGGCCTTGGCCTTCGCGGGAGATACGCAGTATTTT. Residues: CASSLALAFAGDTQYF.

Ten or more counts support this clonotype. This chain's CDR3 is CASSGQGRNYGYTF. DNA for the CDR3: TGTGCCAGCAGTGGACAGGGTCGGAACTATGGCTACACCTTC. The chain couples TRBV2 to TRBJ1-2, with TRBD1 identical over 7 bases. The CDR3 runs to 14 residues. Germline V gene data show CDR1 as SNHLY and CDR2 as FYNNEI. V lost 4 bases, J lost 2 bases, and 4 bases stayed unmatched. The variable domain in full, completed from reference TRBV2 and TRBJ1-2, reads EPEVTQTPSHQVTQMGQEVILRCVPISNHLYFYWYRQILGQKVEFLVSFYNNEISEKSEIFDDQFSVERPDGSNFTLKIRSTKLEDSAMYFCASSGQGRNYGYTFGSGTRLTVV.

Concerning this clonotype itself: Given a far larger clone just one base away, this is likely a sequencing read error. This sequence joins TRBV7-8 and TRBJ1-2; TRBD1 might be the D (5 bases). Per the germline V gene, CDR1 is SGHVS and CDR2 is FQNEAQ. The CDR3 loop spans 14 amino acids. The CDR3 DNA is TGTGCCGGCAGCCTAGCGGGGGGAATCGGCGGCTACACCTTC. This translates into CAGSLAGGIGGYTF.

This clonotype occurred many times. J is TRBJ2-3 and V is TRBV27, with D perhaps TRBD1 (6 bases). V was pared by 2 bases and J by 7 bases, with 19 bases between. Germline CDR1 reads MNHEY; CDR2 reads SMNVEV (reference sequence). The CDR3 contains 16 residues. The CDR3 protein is CASSLAAWAGTNTQYF. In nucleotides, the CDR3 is TGTGCCAGCAGTTTAGCGGCTTGGGCAGGGACAAATACGCAGTATTTT.

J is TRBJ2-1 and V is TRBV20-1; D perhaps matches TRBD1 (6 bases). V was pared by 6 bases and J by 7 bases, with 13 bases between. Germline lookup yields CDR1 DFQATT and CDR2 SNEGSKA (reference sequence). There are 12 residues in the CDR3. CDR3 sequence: CSAHPGTNEQFF. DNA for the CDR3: TGCAGTGCCCACCCCGGGACAAATGAGCAGTTCTTC.